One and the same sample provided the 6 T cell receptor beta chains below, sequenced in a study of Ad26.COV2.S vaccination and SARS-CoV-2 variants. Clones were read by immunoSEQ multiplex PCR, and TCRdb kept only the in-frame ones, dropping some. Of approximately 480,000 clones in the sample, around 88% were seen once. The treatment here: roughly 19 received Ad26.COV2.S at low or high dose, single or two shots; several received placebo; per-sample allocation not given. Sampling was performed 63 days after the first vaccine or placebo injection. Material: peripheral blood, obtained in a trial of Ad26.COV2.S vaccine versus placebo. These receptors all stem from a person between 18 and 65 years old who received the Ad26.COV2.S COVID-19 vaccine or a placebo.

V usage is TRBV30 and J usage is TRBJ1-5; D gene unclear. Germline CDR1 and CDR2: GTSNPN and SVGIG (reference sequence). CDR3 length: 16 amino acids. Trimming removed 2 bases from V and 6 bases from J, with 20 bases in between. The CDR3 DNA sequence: TGTGCCTGGAGTAGACCTGGAACGGGGAATGGTCAGCCCCAGCATTTT. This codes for CAWSRPGTGNGQPQHF.

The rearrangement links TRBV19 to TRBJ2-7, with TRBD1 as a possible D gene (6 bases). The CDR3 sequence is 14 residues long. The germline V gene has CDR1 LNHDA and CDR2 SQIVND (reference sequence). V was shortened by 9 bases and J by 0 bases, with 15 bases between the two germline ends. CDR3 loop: CASRDTGYSYEQYF. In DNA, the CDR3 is TGTGCCAGCCGCGATACAGGGTACTCCTACGAGCAGTACTTC.

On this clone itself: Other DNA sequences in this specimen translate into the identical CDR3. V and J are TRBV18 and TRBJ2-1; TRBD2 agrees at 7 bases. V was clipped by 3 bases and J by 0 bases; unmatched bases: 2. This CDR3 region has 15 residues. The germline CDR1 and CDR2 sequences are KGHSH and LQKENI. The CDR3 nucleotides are TGTGCCAGCTCACCGGGAGGGAGCTCCTACAATGAGCAGTTCTTC. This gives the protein CASSPGGSSYNEQFF. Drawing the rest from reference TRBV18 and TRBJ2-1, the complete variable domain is NAGVMQNPRHLVRRRGQEARLRCSPMKGHSHVYWYRQLPEEGLKFMVYLQKENIIDESGMPKERFSAEFPKEGPSILRIQQVVRGDSAAYFCASSPGGSSYNEQFFGPGTRLTVL.

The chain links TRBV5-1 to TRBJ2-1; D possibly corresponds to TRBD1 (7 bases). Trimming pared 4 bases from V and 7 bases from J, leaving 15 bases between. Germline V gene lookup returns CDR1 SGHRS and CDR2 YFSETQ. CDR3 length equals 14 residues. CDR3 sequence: CASSQGAGGNEQFF. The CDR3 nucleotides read TGCGCCAGCAGCCAAGGGGCAGGGGGGAATGAGCAGTTCTTC.

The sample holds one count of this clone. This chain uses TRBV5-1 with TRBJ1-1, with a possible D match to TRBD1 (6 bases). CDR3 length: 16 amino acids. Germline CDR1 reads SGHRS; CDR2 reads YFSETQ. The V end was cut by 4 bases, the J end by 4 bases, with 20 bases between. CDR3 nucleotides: TGCGCCAGCAGCCCGGAGGGGGGCGGCGGTAGCACTGAAGCTTTCTTT. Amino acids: CASSPEGGGGSTEAFF.

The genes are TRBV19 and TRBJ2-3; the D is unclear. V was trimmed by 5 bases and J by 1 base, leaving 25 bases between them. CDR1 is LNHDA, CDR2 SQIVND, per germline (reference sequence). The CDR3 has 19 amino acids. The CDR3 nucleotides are TGTGCCAGTAGTCCGGGCCCAGGCCTGAGGACCGCTGGCACAGATACGCAGTATTTT. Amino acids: CASSPGPGLRTAGTDTQYF.